This T cell receptor (beta chain) was retrieved from a study of blood T cell repertoires in COVID-19 (dated by TCRdb to the early 2020s). A note on the overall study: Samples covering the acute and convalescent phases of COVID-19 were provided by collaborators in the United States, Italy and Spain. The prospective study material was composed of cDNA or gDNA derived from T cells, B-cell-depleted T cells, or PBMCs. Deeply sampled blood TCRbeta repertoires from subjects exposed to, actively infected with, or recovered from COVID-19 were included in the dataset. The repertoires were released in a freely available public database intended as a resource for research on the immune response to SARS-CoV-2. Samples came from the ongoing ImmuneRACE study (first 160 participants) plus 1,254 subjects from 6 global collaborators. Sample metadata almost always included a de-identified subject ID, COVID-19 status, age in years and sex. Where available, HLA class I and class II types were obtained from metadata supplied by the sample provider rather than from assay-based typing.

Whole blood was collected in K2EDTA tubes by collaborating institutions according to the institutions' own protocols. Collaborator samples were shipped for TCRbeta analysis as frozen whole blood, isolated PBMCs, or DNA extracted from either sample type. The CDR3 measures 15 amino acids from cysteine to phenylalanine. The kept DNA is CDR3 alone, 45 bases in frame from the first base. V and J are truncated by 3 bases and 5 bases respectively, leaving an intervening sequence of 15 bases. From a lookup of the germline V gene (reference sequence), CDR1 and CDR2 are SEHNR and FQNEAQ. For this clone: Its antigen is unknown. Per-base quality was not reported, and no clone a single base away is much larger than it.

TCRbeta CDR3 regions were amplified from genomic DNA by means of the immunoSEQ Assay, a bias-controlled multiplex PCR. The paper's data handling went like this. The number of nucleated cells in each sample was estimated from the amplification of reference gene primers within the assay. To quantify the absolute abundance of each unique TCRbeta CDR3 rearrangement, sequence reads were collapsed and filtered. For each sample, productive Simpson clonality was calculated as the square root of Simpson's diversity index across productive rearrangements. Sourced from immuneACCESS, this table was stored by TCRdb with only in-frame sequences that have V and J called. A share of the clones is absent; for the studies checked, an unresolved V gene accounts for under half, and the remainder has no known explanation. D and trimming come from the DNA, and the V and J calls and clone size come from that table. This sample lists some 150,000 clones; around 88% were detected once. The ten largest clonotypes hold 1.5% of the sample.

Broader findings and caveats from the paper: Clinical and demographic metadata were provided uncurated, with the amount varying by source and participant.

This receptor was identified in a woman aged 55-70 years with acute or convalescent COVID-19. Recombination connected TRBV7-9 to TRBJ2-3; the D region possibly corresponds to TRBD2 (6 bases align). Sequencing was done on a sample of peripheral blood. DNA sequence: TGTGCCAGCAGCTTCCGGGATAGCGGTGGAGATACGCAGTATTTT. Its coded protein is CASSFRDSGGDTQYF.